This T cell receptor (beta chain) was captured by sequencing in a study of OX40 agonist ivuxolimab in advanced cancers. Only in-frame clones appear in the TCRdb table, and some are missing; sequencing was by immunoSEQ multiplex PCR. The table has 18,000 or so clones, 60% to 80% seen once. The CDR3 is made up of 13 amino acids. The germline gives CDR1 LNHDA, CDR2 SQIVND (reference sequence). The V and J ends lost 3 bases and 3 bases, in that order; junction bases with no gene match: 2. The study, taken as a whole, reports: Clonal expansion was among the lowest in partial responders at 0.1-3.0 mg/kg, especially CD8+.

This clone was observed a handful of times. Its antigen remains unknown. The TCR comes from an adult with an advanced solid tumor such as melanoma, head and neck, liver or kidney cancer. Sequenced material: CD4+ or CD8+ T cells sorted from blood, taken in a trial of the OX40 agonist ivuxolimab. This chain links TRBV19 with TRBJ2-7, with 7 bases that match TRBD1. This CDR3 is CASSITGDYEQYF. The CDR3 DNA sequence: TGTGCCAGTAGTATTACAGGGGACTACGAGCAGTACTTC.